This T cell receptor (beta chain) was recovered during a study of a mutant IDH1 vaccine in newly diagnosed glioma. Overall study: Following radiotherapy alone, or alongside temozolomide cycles, vaccination was started after an interval of 4-6 weeks. Earlier treatment was radiotherapy, temozolomide, or both, with most getting both. The treated population exhibited a male proportion of roughly 60%, a female proportion of around 40%, and a mean age of around 40 years.

Time point of the sample: week 35, safety follow-up. Doses comprised 300 ug of mutant IDH1 20-mer peptide each, plus topical imiquimod. Sequencing was performed with immunoSEQ multiplex PCR; in TCRdb, only in-frame clones are kept and a portion is missing. The repertoire has 34,000 or so clones, roughly 77% of them found once; the top ten carry approximately 15%. Looked up from germline, CDR1 is SGHNT and CDR2 is YYREEE (reference sequence). The CDR3 runs to 16 residues. V dropped 4 bases and J dropped 0 bases, with 14 bases sitting between them. Of note for this clone: Its matching antigen is unknown.

The material was PBMCs, obtained from a glioma patient whose treatment included an IDH1 peptide vaccine. The gene calls are TRBV5-4 and TRBJ2-1, with D unresolved. This sequence originates from a man younger than 45 with glioma. CDR3 amino acids: CASSPRTASSYNEQFF. CDR3 DNA: TGTGCCAGCAGCCCCCGGACCGCGAGCTCCTACAATGAGCAGTTCTTC.